This T cell receptor beta chain derives from a study of Tregs in tolerant kidney transplant recipients. Study-level results: Some patients' samples used different primers over time, so nucleotide sequences weren't comparable. Few patients were studied, so findings need validation in larger groups. Donor-specific Treg expansion exceeded global Treg expansion in tolerant patients, suggesting antigen drive.

Notes on this clone: Its antigen is as yet unknown.

CDR1 is SGDLS and CDR2 is YYNGEE in the germline V gene. This CDR3 has 15 residues. With 0 bases removed from V and 3 bases from J, the gap between germline ends came to 13 bases. The data were produced by immunoSEQ multiplex PCR, yet TCRdb's version contains in-frame clones alone and is incomplete. The sample carries over 60,000 clones, 95% to 98% recorded once. V and J are TRBV9 and TRBJ2-7; TRBD2 is a possible D gene (6 bases). The material sequenced was CD4+ T cells from blood, taken before the transplant. The sequence derives from a human donor who received a combined kidney and bone marrow transplant. In DNA, the CDR3 is TGTGCCAGCAGCGTAGGGGGGGTCGGTTTCTACGAGCAGTACTTC. This gives the protein CASSVGGVGFYEQYF.